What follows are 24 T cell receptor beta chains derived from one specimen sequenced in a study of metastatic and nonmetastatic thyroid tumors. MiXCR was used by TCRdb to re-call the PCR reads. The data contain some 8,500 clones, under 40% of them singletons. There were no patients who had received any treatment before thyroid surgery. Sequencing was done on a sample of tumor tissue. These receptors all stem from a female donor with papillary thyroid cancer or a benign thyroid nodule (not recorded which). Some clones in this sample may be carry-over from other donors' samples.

The CDR3, as DNA: TGTGCCAGCAGCCAGGAACTTCAGAATGAGCAGTTCTTC. Protein: CASSQELQNEQFF. The chain links TRBV4-2 to TRBJ2-1; D gene uncertain. Per the germline V gene, CDR1 is LGHNA and CDR2 is YNFKEQ. The V and J ends lost 3 bases and 7 bases respectively, with 10 bases between them. The CDR3 is made up of 13 amino acids.

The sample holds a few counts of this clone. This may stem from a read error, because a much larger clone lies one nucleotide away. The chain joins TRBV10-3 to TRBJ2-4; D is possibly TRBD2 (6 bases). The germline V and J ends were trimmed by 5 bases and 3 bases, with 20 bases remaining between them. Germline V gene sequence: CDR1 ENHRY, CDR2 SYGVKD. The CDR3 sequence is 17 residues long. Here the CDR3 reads CAISWPIGGGDKNIQYF. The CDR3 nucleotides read TGTGCCATCAGTTGGCCCATCGGGGGTGGCGACAAAAACATTCAGTACTTC.

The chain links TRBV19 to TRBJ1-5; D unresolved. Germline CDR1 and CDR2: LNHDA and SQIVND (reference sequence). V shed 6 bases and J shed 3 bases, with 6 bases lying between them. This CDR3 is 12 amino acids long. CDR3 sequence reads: CASRGFNQPQHF. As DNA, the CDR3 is TGTGCCAGTAGGGGCTTCAATCAGCCCCAGCATTTT.

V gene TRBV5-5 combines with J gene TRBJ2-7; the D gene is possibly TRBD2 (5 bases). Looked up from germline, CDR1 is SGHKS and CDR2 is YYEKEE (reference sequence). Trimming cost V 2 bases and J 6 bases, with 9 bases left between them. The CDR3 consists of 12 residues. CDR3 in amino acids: CASSFRGFEQYF. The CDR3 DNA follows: TGTGCCAGCAGCTTCCGGGGTTTCGAGCAGTACTTC. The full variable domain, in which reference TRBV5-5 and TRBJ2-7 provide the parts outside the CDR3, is DAGVTQSPTHLIKTRGQQVTLRCSPISGHKSVSWYQQVLGQGPQFIFQYYEKEERGRGNFPDRFSARQFPNYSSELNVNALLLGDSALYLCASSFRGFEQYFGPGTRLTVT.

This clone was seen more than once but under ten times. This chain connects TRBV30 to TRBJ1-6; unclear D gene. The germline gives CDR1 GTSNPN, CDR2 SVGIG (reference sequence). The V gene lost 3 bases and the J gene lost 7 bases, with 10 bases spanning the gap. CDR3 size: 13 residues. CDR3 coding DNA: TGTGCCTGGAGGAACAGTTTGAATTCACCCCTCCACTTT. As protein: CAWRNSLNSPLHF.

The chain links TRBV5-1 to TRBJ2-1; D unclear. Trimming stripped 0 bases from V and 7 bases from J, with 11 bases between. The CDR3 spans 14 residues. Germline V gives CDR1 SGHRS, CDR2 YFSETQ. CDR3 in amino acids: CASSLGLEGNEQFF. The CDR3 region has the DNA TGCGCCAGCAGCTTGGGGTTGGAAGGGAATGAGCAGTTCTTC. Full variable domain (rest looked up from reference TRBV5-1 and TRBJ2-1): KAGVTQTPRYLIKTRGQQVTLSCSPISGHRSVSWYQQTPGQGLQFLFEYFSETQRNKGNFPGRFSGRQFSNSRSEMNVSTLELGDSALYLCASSLGLEGNEQFFGPGTRLTVL.

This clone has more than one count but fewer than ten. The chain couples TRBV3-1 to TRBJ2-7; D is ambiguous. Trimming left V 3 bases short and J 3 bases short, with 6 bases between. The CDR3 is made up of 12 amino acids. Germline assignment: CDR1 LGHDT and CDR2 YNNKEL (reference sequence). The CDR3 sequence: CASSQTRYEQYF. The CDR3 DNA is TGTGCCAGCAGCCAGACCCGCTACGAGCAGTACTTC.

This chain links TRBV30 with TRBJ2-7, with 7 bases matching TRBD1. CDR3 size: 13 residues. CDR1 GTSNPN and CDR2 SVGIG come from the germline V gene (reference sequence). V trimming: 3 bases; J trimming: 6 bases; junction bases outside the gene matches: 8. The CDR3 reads CAWRDRALSEQYF. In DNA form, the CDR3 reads TGTGCCTGGAGAGACAGGGCTCTCTCCGAGCAGTACTTC.

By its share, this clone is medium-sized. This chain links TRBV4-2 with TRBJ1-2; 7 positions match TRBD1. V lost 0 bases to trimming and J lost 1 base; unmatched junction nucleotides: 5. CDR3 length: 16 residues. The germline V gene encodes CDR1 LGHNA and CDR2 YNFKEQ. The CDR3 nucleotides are TGTGCCAGCAGCCAAGATGGGACAGAAATTAACTATGGCTACACCTTC. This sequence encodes CASSQDGTEINYGYTF.

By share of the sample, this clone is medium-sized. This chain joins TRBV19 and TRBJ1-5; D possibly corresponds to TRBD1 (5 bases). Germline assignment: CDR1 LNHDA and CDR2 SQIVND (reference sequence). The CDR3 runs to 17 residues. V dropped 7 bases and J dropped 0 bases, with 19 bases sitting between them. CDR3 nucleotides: TGTGCCAGTAATACCCCCTCGCGGGGGGTTAGCAATCAGCCCCAGCATTTT. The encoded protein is CASNTPSRGVSNQPQHF.

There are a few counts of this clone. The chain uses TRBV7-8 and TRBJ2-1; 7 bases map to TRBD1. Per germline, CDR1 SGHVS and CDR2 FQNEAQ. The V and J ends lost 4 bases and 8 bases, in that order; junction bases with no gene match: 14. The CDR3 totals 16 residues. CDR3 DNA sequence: TGTGCCAGCAGCTCCTATGGGGGTTACAGGGGATATGAGCAGTTCTTC. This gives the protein CASSSYGGYRGYEQFF.

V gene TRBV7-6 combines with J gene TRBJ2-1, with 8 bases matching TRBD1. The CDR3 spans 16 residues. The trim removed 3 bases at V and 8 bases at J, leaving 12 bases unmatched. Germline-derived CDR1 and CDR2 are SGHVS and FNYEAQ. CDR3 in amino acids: CASSLQGAQGLHEQFF. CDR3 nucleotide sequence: TGTGCCAGCAGCTTGCAGGGGGCCCAGGGTTTGCATGAGCAGTTCTTC.

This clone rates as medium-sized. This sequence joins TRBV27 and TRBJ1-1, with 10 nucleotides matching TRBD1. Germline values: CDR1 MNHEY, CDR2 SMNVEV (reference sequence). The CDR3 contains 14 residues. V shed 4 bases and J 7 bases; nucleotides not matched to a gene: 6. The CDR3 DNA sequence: TGTGCCAGCAGTTCCGCAGACAGGGGGCATGAAGCTTTCTTT. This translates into CASSSADRGHEAFF.

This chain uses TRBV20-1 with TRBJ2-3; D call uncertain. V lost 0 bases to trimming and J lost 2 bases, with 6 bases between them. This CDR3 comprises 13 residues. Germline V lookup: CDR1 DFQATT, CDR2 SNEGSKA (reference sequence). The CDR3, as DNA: TGCAGTGCTAGAGACAGAAACACAGATACGCAGTATTTT. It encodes CSARDRNTDTQYF.

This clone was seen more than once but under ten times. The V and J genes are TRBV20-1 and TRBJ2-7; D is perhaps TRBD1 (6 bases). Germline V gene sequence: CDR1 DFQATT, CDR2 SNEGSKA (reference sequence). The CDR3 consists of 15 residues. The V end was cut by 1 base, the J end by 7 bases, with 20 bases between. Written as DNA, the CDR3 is TGCAGTGCTAGAGGAAGGGGCGTGGGGGCTGGGGAGCAGTACTTC. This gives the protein CSARGRGVGAGEQYF.

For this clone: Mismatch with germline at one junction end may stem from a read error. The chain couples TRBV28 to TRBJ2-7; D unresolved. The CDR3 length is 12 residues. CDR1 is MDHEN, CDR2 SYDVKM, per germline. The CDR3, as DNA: TGTGCCAGCATTTTATATAGATACGAGCAGTACTTC. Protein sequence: CASILYRYEQYF.

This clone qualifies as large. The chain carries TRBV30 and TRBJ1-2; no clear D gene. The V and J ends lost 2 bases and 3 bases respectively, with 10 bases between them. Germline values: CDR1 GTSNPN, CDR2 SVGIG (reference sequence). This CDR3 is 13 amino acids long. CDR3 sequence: CAWSSGLDYGYTF. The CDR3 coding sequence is TGTGCCTGGAGTAGCGGGCTCGACTATGGCTACACCTTC.

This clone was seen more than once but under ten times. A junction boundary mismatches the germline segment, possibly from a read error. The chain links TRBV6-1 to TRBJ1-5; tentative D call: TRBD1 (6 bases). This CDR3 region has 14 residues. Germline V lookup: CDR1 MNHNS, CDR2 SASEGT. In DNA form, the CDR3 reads TGTGCCAGCCACCCACAGGGAAAAAATCAGCACCAGCATTTT. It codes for CASHPQGKNQHQHF.

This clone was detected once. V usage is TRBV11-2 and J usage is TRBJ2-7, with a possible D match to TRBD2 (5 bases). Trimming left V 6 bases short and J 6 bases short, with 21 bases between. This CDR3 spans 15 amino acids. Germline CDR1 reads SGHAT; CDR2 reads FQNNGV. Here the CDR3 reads CASRPLSGSKGEQYF. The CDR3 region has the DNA TGTGCCAGCAGACCACTTTCGGGGTCGAAAGGCGAGCAGTACTTC.

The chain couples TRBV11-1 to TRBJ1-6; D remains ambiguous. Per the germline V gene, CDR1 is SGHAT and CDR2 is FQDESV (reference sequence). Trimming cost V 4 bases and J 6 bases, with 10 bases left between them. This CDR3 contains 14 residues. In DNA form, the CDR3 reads TGTGCCAGCAGCTCGGAGCCGGCTAATTCACCCCTCCACTTT. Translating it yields CASSSEPANSPLHF.

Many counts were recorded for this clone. DNA of the CDR3: TGTGCCAGCAGCTTTGGGACCGGGTCCTACGAGCAGTACTTC. It yields the protein CASSFGTGSYEQYF. The V gene is TRBV5-4, the J gene TRBJ2-7; D may correspond to TRBD1 or TRBD2 (5 bases each). The CDR3 sequence is 14 residues long. Trimming stripped 2 bases from V and 1 base from J, with 10 bases between. In germline, CDR1 is SGHNT, CDR2 YYREEE (reference sequence).

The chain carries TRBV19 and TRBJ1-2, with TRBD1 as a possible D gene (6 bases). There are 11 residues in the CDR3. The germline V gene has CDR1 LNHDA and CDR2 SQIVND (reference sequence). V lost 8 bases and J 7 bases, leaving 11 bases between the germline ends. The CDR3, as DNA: TGTGCCAGTTCAGGGGTGGCTGGCTACACCTTC. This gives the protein CASSGVAGYTF.

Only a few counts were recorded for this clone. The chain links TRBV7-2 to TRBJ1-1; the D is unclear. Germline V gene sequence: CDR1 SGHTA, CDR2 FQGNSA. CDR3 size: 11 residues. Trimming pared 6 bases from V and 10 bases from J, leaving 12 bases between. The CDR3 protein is CASSIGVGAFF. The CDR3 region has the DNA TGTGCCAGCAGTATCGGGGTGGGAGCTTTCTTT.

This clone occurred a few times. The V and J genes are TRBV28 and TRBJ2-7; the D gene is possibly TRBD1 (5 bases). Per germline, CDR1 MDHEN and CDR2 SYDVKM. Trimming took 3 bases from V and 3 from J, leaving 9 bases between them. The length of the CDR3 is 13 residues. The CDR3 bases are TGTGCCAGCAGTTTCTCAGGGAACTACGAGCAGTACTTC. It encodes CASSFSGNYEQYF.